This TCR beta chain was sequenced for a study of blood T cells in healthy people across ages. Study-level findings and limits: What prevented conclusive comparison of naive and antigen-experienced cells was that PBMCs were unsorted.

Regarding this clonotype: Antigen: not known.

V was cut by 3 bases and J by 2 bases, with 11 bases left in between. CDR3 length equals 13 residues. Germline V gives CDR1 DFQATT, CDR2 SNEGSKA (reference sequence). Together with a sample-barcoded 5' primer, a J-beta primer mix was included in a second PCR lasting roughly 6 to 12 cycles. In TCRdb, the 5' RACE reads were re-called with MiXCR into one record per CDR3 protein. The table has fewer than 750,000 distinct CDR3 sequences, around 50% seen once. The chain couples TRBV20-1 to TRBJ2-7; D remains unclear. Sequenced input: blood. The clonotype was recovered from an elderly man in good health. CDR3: CSARESTAYEQYF. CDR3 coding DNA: TGCAGTGCTAGGGAGTCTACGGCCTACGAGCAGTACTTC.